Described below is a single T cell receptor beta chain sequence and its context. Its antigen remains undetermined. Per-nucleotide qualities are absent, and no much larger clonotype sits a single base away. The record originates from a study of shared clonotypes between healthy human individuals (dated by TCRdb to about 2020). A note on the overall study: A couple of women and a few men aged 18 to 49 years were included in the cohort. To increase sequencing depth and limit assay-specific biases, different laboratories used diverse techniques to prepare libraries and sequence TCR repertoires. Per donor, three plates each were used for CD4 naive and CD4 memory, two for CD8 naive, and one for CD8 memory. The study deeply sequenced blood TCR repertoires of roughly five healthy adults to estimate repertoire size and the extent of clonotype sharing between individuals. Between about 0.85 and 9.5 billion PBMCs per donor were obtained by leukapheresis.

The CDR3 starts with the cysteine, ends with the phenylalanine, and has 13 residues. The sequence is cut down to CDR3 DNA, 39 bases in frame from base 1. CDR1 LGHNT and CDR2 FRNRAP were looked up in the germline V gene. V lost 6 bases and J lost 2 bases; the stretch between them is 10 bases long. The donors were healthy, HIV-negative adults with no recently reported acute infections or vaccinations. Every donor was a Caucasian adult living in Nashville, Tennessee, USA. CD4+ T cells were enriched by magnetic negative selection; naive cells were then positively selected on CD45RA, and the negative fraction formed the memory subset. After blood collection by leukapheresis, PBMCs were isolated using Ficoll-Histopaque density gradient centrifugation and then cryopreserved in the vapor phase of liquid nitrogen. Analytical flow cytometry was used to check the purity and quantity of every magnetically sorted T cell population. Genomic DNA was isolated from each sorted fraction and quantified by UV absorbance on a Nanodrop 2000c.

What the work shows at the level of the full study, not this receptor alone: Clonotypes shared by all four sorted-subset donors showed higher generation probabilities than non-shared clonotypes. Rarefaction of sorted-subset datasets indicated incomplete sequencing despite the large sequencing depth. Estimated clonotype richness was generally larger for naive than for memory subsets. When four donors were compared, the shared fraction of clonotypes was about 5% for naive CD4, around 4% for naive CD8, about 2.4% for memory CD4, and 0.35% to 0.4% for memory CD8. Because the study included a small number of donors, the genetic and exposure-history diversity represented was limited. Based on pairwise subsampling, the degree of clonotype sharing among donors was expected to be affected by sequencing depth. Sampling was restricted to blood, and TCR repertoires in tissue are likely to differ from TCR repertoires in blood.

TCR CDR3 regions were amplified from genomic DNA by multiplex PCR using the deep immunoSEQ assay. Extracted genomic DNA from each cell subset was spread evenly across all wells of several immunoSEQ 96-well plates, with each plate serving as a replicate. For sorted subsets, each replicate PCR was loaded with approximately 200 ng genomic DNA, equivalent to 30,000 or so T cell genomes. Purified libraries were measured with a Qubit 3.0 fluorometer, size-checked on a Bioanalyzer 2100, and measured again with the KAPA Library Quantification kit. Every immunoSEQ 96-well plate was sequenced on a dedicated single-read 150-cycle Illumina NextSeq 550 flow cell. The study's own analysis went as follows. Because the immunoSEQ output included only junctional sequences and no quality scores, the filtering could not be the same as the filtering used for full-length reads. Sequences were annotated with PyIR, a Python wrapper for IgBLAST v1.9, using IMGT germline references to assign V/J genes and CDR3. Any read was removed if the V/J assignment was weak (E-value above 1e-6), the CDR3 was missing, or the read contained stop codons, out-of-frame junctions, or ambiguous translated residues. V3J clonotypes were defined by identical inferred V gene, J gene, and CDR3 amino acid sequence. To compute the percentage overlap between repertoires, the number of shared unique clonotypes was divided by the size of the smaller repertoire. Three approaches were used to assess repertoire richness: RTK rarefaction, the Chao1 estimator, and Recon v2.1 estimates of unobserved clonotypes. Generation probabilities were computed with OLGA for all TCRbeta clonotypes obtained by the gDNA method from several donors. TCRdb limited this immuneACCESS table to in-frame rearrangements with V and J called. A share of clones is missing; checked studies link under half to unresolved V genes, and the rest is unexplained. V and J calls and clone size are given by that table; D and trimming were obtained from the DNA. This sample comprises approximately 2.1 million clones, over 90% of them detected only once. Roughly 0.36% of the sample comes from the top ten.

The V and J segments used are TRBV12-5 and TRBJ1-2; the D segment could be TRBD1, given 6 matching bases. This sequence originates from a man between 18 and 35 years old in good health. Some clones in this sample may be carry-over from other donors' samples. Sequenced material: naive CD4+ T cells from PBMCs. The cell subset or site label, read with the paper, signifies: CD45RA+ positively selected. The CDR3 loop reads CASGPTGNYGYTF. The sequenced DNA: TGTGCTAGTGGCCCAACAGGGAACTATGGCTACACCTTC. Reference TRBV12-5 and TRBJ1-2 proteins supply the regions before and after the CDR3; the full variable domain is: DARVTQTPRHKVTEMGQEVTMRCQPILGHNTVFWYRQTMMQGLELLAYFRNRAPLDDSGMPKDRFSAEMPDATLATLKIQPSEPRDSAVYFCASGPTGNYGYTFGSGTRLTVV.